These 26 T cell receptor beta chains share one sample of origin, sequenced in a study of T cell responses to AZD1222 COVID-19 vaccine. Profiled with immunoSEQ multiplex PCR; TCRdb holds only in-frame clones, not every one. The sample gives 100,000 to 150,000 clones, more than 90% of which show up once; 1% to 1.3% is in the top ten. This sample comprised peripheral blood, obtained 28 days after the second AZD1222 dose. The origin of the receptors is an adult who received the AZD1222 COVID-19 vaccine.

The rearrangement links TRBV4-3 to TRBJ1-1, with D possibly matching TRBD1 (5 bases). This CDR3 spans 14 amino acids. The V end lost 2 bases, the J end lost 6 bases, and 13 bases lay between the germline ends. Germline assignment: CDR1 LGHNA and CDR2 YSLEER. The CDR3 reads CASSQQGGRAEAFF. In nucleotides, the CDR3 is TGCGCCAGCAGCCAACAGGGTGGCAGGGCTGAAGCTTTCTTT.

The CDR3 DNA reads TGTGCCTGGACTCCGGGTCCGGGCCCCTACGAGCAGTACTTC. It specifies CAWTPGPGPYEQYF. The gene calls are TRBV30 and TRBJ2-7; D unresolved. The V gene's germline CDR1 is GTSNPN and CDR2 SVGIG (reference sequence). V lost 4 bases and J 2 bases, leaving 15 bases between the germline ends. The CDR3 length is 14 residues.

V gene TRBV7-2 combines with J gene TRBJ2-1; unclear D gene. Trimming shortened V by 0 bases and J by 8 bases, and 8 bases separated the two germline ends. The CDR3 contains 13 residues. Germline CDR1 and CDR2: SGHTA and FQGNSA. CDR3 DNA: TGTGCCAGCAGCTTAGCAAGACTGGATGAGCAGTTCTTC. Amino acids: CASSLARLDEQFF. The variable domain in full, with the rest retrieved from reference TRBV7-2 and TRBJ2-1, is GAGVSQSPSNKVTEKGKDVELRCDPISGHTALYWYRQSLGQGLEFLIYFQGNSAPDKSGLPSDRFSAERTGGSVSTLTIQRTQQEDSAVYLCASSLARLDEQFFGPGTRLTVL.

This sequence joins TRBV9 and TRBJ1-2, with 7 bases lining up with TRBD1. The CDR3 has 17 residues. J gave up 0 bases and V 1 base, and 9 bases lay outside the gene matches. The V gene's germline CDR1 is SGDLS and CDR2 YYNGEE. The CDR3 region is CASSVFPGQAPNYGYTF. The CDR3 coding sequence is TGTGCCAGCAGCGTATTCCCCGGACAGGCTCCTAACTATGGCTACACCTTC.

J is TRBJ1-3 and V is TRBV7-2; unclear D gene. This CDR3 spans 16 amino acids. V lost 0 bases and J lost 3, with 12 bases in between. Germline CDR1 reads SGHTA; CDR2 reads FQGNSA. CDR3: CASSLAQVLGGNTIYF. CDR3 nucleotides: TGTGCCAGCAGCTTAGCGCAGGTCCTGGGTGGAAACACCATATATTTT.

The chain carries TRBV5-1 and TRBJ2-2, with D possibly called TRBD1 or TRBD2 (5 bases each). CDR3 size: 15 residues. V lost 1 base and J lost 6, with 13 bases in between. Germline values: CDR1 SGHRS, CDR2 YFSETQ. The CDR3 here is CASSLRGDGAGELFF. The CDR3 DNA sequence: TGCGCCAGCAGCTTGAGGGGTGACGGGGCCGGGGAGCTGTTTTTT.

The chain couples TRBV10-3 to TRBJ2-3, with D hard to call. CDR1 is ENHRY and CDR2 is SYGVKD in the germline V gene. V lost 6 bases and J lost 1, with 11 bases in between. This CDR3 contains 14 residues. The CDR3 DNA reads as TGTGCCATCAGGTTGAGTACTGGCACAGATACGCAGTATTTT. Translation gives CAIRLSTGTDTQYF.

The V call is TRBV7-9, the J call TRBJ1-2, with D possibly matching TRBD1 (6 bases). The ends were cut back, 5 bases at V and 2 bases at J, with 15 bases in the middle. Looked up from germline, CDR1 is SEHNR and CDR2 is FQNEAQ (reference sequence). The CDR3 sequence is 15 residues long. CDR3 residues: CASSPKRGGNYGYTF. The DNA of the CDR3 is TGTGCCAGCAGCCCTAAGAGGGGGGGGAACTATGGCTACACCTTC.

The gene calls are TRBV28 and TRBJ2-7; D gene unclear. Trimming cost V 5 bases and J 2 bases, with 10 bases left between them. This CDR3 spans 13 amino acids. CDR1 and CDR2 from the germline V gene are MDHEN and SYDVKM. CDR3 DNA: TGTGCCAGCAGTACCCCCAGCCCCTACGAGCAGTACTTC. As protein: CASSTPSPYEQYF. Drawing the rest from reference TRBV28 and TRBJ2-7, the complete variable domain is DVKVTQSSRYLVKRTGEKVFLECVQDMDHENMFWYRQDPGLGLRLIYFSYDVKMKEKGDIPEGYSVSREKKERFSLILESASTNQTSMYLCASSTPSPYEQYFGPGTRLTVT.

The CDR3 loop reads CASSDSSGNTIYF. CDR3 sequence (DNA): TGTGCCAGTAGTGACAGCTCTGGAAACACCATATATTTT. The V call is TRBV19, the J call TRBJ1-3; TRBD1 is a possible D gene (5 bases). The CDR3 runs to 13 residues. Germline CDR1 and CDR2: LNHDA and SQIVND (reference sequence). V lost 5 bases and J 0 bases, leaving 5 bases between the germline ends.

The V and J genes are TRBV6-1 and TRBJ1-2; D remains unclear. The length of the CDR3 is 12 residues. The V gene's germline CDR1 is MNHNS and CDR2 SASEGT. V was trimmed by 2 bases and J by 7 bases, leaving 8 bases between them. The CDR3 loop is CASSERSVGYTF. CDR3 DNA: TGTGCCAGCAGTGAACGGTCGGTTGGCTACACCTTC.

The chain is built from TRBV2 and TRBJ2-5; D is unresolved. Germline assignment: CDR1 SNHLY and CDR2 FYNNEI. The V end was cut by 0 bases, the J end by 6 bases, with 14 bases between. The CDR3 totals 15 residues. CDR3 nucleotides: TGTGCCAGCAGTGAAGCGCTTCGGGCAGTCCAGACCCAGTACTTC. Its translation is CASSEALRAVQTQYF. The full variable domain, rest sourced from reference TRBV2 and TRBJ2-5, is EPEVTQTPSHQVTQMGQEVILRCVPISNHLYFYWYRQILGQKVEFLVSFYNNEISEKSEIFDDQFSVERPDGSNFTLKIRSTKLEDSAMYFCASSEALRAVQTQYFGPGTRLLVL.

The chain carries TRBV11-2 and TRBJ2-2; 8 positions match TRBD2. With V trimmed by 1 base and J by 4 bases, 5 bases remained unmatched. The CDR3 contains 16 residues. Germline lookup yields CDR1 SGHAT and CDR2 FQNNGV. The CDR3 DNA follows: TGTGCCAGCAGCTTAGGTCTAGCGGGTGGCACCGGGGAGCTGTTTTTT. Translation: CASSLGLAGGTGELFF.

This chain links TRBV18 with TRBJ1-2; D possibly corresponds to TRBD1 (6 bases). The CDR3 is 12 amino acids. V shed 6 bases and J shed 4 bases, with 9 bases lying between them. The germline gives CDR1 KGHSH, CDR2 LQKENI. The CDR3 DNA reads TGTGCCAGCTCTCCGGACAGCTATGGCTACACCTTC. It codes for CASSPDSYGYTF.

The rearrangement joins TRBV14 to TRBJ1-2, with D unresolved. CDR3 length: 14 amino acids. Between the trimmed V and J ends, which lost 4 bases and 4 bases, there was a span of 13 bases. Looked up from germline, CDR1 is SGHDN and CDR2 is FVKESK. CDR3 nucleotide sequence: TGTGCCAGCAGCCCTGTCCCAGAGAGCTATGGCTACACCTTC. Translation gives CASSPVPESYGYTF.

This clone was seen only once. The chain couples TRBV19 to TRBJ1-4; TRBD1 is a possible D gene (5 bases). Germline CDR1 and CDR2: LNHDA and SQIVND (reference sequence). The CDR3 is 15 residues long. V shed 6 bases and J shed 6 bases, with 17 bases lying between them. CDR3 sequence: CASRDEGRADEKLFF. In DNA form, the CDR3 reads TGTGCCAGTAGGGATGAGGGGCGAGCGGATGAAAAACTGTTTTTT.

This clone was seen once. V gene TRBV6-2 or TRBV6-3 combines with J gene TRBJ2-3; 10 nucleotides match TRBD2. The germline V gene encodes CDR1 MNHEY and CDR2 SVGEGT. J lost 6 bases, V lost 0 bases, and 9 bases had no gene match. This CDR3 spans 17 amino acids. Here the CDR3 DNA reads TGTGCCAGCAGTTACTCGAAAAGCGGGGGGGCTAAGGATACGCAGTATTTT. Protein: CASSYSKSGGAKDTQYF.

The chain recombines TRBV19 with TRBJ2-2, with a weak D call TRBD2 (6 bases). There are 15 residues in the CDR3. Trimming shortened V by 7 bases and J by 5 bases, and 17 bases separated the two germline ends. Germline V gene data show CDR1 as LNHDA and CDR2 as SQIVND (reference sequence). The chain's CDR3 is CASMRERAGTGELFF. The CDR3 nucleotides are TGTGCCAGTATGAGGGAGCGGGCGGGGACCGGGGAGCTGTTTTTT.

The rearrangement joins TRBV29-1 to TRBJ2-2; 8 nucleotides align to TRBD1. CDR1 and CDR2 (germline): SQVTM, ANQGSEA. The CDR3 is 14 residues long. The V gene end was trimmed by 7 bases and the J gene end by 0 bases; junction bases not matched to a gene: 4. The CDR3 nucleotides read TGCAGCGGCGGACAGGGAACGAACACCGGGGAGCTGTTTTTT. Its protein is CSGGQGTNTGELFF.

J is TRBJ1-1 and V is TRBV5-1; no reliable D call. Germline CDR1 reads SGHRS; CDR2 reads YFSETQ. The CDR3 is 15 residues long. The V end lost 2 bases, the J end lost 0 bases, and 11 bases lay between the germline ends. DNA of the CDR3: TGCGCCAGCAGCTTACAAACAGCGATGAACACTGAAGCTTTCTTT. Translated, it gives CASSLQTAMNTEAFF.

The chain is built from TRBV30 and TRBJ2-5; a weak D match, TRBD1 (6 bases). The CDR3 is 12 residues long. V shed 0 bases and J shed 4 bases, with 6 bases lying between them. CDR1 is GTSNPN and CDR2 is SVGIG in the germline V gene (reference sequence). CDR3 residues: CAWSVTGETQYF. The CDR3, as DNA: TGTGCCTGGAGTGTGACAGGAGAGACCCAGTACTTC.

CDR3 residues: CASSWAADEAFF. The CDR3 nucleotides read TGTGCCAGTAGTTGGGCGGCGGACGAAGCTTTCTTT. The J gene is TRBJ1-1, the V gene TRBV19; D gene unclear. The CDR3 spans 12 residues. Trimming took off 5 bases at V and 8 bases at J, with 12 bases between the two ends. Germline V CDR1 and CDR2: LNHDA, SQIVND (reference sequence).

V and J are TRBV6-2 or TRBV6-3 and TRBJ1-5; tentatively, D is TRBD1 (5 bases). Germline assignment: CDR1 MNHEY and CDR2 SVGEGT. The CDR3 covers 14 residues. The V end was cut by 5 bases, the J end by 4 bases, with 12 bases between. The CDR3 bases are TGTGCCAGCAGTCCAAACTGGGGGAATCAGCCCCAGCATTTT. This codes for CASSPNWGNQPQHF.

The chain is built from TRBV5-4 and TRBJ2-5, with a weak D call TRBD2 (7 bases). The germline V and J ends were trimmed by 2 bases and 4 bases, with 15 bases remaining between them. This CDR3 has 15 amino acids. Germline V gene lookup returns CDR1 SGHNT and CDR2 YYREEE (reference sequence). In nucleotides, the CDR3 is TGTGCCAGCAGCTTTCGGCGGGGGCGCGGAGAGACCCAGTACTTC. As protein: CASSFRRGRGETQYF. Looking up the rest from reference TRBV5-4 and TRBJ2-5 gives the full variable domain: ETGVTQSPTHLIKTRGQQVTLRCSSQSGHNTVSWYQQALGQGPQFIFQYYREEENGRGNFPPRFSGLQFPNYSSELNVNALELDDSALYLCASSFRRGRGETQYFGPGTRLLVL.

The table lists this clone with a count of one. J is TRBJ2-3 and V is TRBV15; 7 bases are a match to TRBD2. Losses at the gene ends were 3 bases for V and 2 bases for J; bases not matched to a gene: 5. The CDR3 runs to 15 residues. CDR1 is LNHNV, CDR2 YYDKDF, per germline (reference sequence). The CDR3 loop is CATSSKGGYTDTQYF. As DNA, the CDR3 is TGTGCCACCAGCAGTAAGGGAGGGTACACAGATACGCAGTATTTT.

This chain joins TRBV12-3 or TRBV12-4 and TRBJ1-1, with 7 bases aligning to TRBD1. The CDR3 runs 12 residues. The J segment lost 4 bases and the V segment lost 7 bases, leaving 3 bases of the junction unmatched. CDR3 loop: CASINRGTEAFF. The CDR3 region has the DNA TGTGCCAGCATTAACAGGGGCACTGAAGCTTTCTTT.